The source of this TCR beta chain is a study of response to subunit inactivated influenza vaccine. In TCRdb, the RT-PCR reads were re-called with MiXCR into one record per CDR3 protein. The profile covers fewer than 600,000 distinct CDR3 sequences, with 6.5% to 8% appearing a single time and 10% to 15% taken by the ten largest. V was cut by 7 bases and J by 2 bases, with 13 bases left in between. The CDR3 contains 13 residues. The germline gives CDR1 SQVTM, CDR2 ANQGSEA. This clonotype came up many times. The J gene is TRBJ2-3, the V gene TRBV29-1; D is uncertain. Sequencing was performed on PBMCs from blood, taken 23 months after vaccination. The sequence came from a man between 50 and 69 years old who received an inactivated influenza vaccine. In DNA, the CDR3 is TGCAGCGCCGGCGGTGGACCCACAGATACGCAGTATTTT. It is translated as CSAGGGPTDTQYF.